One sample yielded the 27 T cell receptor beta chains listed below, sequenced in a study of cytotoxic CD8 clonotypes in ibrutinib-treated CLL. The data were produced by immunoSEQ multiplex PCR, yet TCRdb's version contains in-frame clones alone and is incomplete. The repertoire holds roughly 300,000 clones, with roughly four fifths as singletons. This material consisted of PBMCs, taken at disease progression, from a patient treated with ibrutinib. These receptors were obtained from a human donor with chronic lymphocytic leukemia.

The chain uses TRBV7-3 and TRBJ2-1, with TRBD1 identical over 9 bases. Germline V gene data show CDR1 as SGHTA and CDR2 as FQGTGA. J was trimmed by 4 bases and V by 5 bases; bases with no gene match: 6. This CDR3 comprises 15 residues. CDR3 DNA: TGTGCCAGCAGCGTTACAGGGGGCAATTACAATGAGCAGTTCTTC. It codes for CASSVTGGNYNEQFF. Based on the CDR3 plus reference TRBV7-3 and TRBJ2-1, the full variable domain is GAGVSQTPSNKVTEKGKYVELRCDPISGHTALYWYRQSLGQGPEFLIYFQGTGAADDSGLPNDRFFAVRPEGSVSTLKIQRTERGDSAVYLCASSVTGGNYNEQFFGPGTRLTVL.

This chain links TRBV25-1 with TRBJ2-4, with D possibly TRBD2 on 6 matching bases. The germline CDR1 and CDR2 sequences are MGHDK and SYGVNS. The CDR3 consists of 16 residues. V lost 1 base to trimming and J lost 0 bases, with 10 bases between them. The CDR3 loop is CASSEFPGVAKNIQYF. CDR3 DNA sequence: TGTGCCAGCAGTGAATTTCCGGGGGTAGCCAAAAACATTCAGTACTTC.

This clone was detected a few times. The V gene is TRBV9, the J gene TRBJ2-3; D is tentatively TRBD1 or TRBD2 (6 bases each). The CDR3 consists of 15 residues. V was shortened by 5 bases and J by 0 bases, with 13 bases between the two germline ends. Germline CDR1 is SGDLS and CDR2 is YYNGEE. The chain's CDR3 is CASRGGQPSTDTQYF. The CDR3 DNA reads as TGTGCCAGCAGGGGGGGACAACCTAGCACAGATACGCAGTATTTT.

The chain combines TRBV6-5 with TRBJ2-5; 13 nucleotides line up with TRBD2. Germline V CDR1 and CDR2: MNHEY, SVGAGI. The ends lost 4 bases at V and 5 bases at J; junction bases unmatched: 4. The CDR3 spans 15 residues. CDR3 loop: CASSLGLAGLETQYF. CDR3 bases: TGTGCCAGCAGTTTGGGACTAGCGGGGCTGGAGACCCAGTACTTC.

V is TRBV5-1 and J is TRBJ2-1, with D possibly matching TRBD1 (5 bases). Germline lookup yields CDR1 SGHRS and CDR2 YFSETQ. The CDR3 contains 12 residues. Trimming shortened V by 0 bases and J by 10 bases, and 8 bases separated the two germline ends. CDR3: CASSLEGAEQFF. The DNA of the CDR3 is TGCGCCAGCAGCTTGGAAGGGGCCGAGCAGTTCTTC.

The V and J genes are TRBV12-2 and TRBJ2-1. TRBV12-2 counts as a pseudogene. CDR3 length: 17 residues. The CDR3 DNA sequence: TGTGCAAGTCGCTCCAATGCCTCCGCCCACTCCTACAATGAGCAGTTCTTC. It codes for CASRSNASAHSYNEQFF.

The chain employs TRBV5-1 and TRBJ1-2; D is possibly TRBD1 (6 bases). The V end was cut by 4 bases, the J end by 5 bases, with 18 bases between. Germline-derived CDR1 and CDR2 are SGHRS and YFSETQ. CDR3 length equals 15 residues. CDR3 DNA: TGCGCCAGCAGCACGGTAGGGGGACCTAGGTATGGCTACACCTTC. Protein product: CASSTVGGPRYGYTF.

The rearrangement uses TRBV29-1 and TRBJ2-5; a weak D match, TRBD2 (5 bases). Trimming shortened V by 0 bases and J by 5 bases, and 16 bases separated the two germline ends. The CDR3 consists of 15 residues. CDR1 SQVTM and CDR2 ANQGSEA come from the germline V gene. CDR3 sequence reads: CSVEDSGILGETQYF. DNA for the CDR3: TGCAGCGTTGAAGACTCCGGGATCCTGGGCGAGACCCAGTACTTC.

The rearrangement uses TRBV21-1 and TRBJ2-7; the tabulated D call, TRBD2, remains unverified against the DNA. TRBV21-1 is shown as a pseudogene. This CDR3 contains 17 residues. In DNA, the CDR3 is TGTGCCAGCAGCCGCACAGCCACACGGGAAACCTCCTACGAGCAGTACTTC. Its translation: CASSRTATRETSYEQYF.

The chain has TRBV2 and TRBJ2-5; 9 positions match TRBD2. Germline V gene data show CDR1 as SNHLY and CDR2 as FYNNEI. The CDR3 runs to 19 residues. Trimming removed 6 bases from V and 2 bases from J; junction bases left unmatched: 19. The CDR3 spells CASRPPYRRRLAVQETQYF. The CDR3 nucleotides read TGTGCCAGCAGACCCCCCTATCGAAGACGACTAGCGGTACAAGAGACCCAGTACTTC.

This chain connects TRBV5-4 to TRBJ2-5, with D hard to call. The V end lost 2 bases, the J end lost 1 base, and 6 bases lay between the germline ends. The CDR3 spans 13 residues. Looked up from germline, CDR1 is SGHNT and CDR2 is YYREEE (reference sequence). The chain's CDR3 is CASSLFRQETQYF. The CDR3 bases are TGTGCCAGCAGCTTATTCCGCCAAGAGACCCAGTACTTC.

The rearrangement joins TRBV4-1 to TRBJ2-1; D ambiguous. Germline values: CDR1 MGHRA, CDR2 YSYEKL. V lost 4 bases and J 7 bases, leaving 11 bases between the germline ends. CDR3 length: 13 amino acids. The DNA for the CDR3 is TGCGCCAGCAGCCCGTACACTGCAAATGAGCAGTTCTTC. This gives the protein CASSPYTANEQFF.

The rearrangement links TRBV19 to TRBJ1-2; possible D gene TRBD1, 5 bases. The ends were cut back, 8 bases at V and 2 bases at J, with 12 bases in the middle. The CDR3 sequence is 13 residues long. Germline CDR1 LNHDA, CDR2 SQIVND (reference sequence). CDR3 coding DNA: TGTGCCAGTTGGGGGTTGAGGAACTATGGCTACACCTTC. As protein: CASWGLRNYGYTF.

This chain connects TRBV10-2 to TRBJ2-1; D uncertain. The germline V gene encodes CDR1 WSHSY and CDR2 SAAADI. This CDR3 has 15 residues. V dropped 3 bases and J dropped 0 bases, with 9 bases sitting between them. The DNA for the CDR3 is TGCGCCAGCAGTGAACCGTGGAGCTCCTACAATGAGCAGTTCTTC. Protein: CASSEPWSSYNEQFF.

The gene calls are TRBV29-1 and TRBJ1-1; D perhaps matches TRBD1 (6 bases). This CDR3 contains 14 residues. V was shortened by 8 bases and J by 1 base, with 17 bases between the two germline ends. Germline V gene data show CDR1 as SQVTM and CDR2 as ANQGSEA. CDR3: CSLNRVGANTEAFF. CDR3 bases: TGCAGCCTAAACAGGGTGGGAGCGAACACTGAAGCTTTCTTT.

CDR3 loop: CAISESPSGRAVTQYF. CDR3 DNA sequence: TGTGCCATCAGTGAGTCCCCTAGCGGGAGGGCCGTGACCCAGTACTTC. The V call is TRBV10-3, the J call TRBJ2-5; TRBD2 matches at 12 bases. The CDR3 runs to 16 residues. Trimming removed 0 bases from V and 7 bases from J; junction bases left unmatched: 6. The germline gives CDR1 ENHRY, CDR2 SYGVKD.

This CDR3 reads CASSLWTSVYNEQFF. DNA for the CDR3: TGTGCCAGCAGTTTATGGACTAGCGTATACAATGAGCAGTTCTTC. The genes are TRBV28 and TRBJ2-1; 8 nucleotides align to TRBD2. The CDR3 runs 15 residues. CDR1 is MDHEN, CDR2 SYDVKM, per germline. V shed 0 bases, J shed 4 bases, and the junction held 2 bases outside the gene matches.

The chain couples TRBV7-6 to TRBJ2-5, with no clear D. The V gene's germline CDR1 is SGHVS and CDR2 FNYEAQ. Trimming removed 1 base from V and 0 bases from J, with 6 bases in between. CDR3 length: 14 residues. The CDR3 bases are TGTGCCAGCAGCTTAGGGCGGAACCAAGAGACCCAGTACTTC. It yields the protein CASSLGRNQETQYF. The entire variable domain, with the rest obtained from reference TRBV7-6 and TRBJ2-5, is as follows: GAGVSQSPRYKVTKRGQDVALRCDPISGHVSLYWYRQALGQGPEFLTYFNYEAQQDKSGLPNDRFSAERPEGSISTLTIQRTEQRDSAMYRCASSLGRNQETQYFGPGTRLLVL.

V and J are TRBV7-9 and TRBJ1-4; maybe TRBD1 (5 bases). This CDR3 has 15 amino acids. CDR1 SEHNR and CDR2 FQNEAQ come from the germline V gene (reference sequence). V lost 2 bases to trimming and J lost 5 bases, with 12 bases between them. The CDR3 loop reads CASSLLGGWNEKLFF. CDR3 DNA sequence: TGTGCCAGCAGCTTACTCGGGGGGTGGAATGAAAAACTGTTTTTT.

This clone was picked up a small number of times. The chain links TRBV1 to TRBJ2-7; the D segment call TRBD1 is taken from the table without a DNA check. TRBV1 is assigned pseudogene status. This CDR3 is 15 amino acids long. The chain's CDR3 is CTSSPSRGSSYEQYF. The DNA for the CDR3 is TGCACCAGCAGCCCGAGCAGGGGGAGCTCCTACGAGCAGTACTTC.

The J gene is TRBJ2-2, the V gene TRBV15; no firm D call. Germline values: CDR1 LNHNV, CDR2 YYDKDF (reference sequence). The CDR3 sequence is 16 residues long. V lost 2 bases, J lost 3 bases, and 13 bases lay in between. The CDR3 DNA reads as TGTGCCACCAGCAGACTGAGGCTCCGAGACACCGGGGAGCTGTTTTTT. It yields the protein CATSRLRLRDTGELFF.

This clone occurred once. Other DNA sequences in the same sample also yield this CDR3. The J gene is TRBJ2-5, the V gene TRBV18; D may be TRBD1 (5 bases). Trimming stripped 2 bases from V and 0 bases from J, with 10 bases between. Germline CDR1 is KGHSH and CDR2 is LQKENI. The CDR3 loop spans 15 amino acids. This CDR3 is CASSPLRGYQETQYF. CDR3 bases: TGTGCCAGCTCACCATTAAGGGGTTACCAAGAGACCCAGTACTTC.

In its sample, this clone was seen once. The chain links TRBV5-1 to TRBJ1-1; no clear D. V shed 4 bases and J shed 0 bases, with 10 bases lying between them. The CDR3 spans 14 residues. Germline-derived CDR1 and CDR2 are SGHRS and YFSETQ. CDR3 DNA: TGCGCCAGCAGCCTCAGTGTCCTGAACACTGAAGCTTTCTTT. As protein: CASSLSVLNTEAFF.

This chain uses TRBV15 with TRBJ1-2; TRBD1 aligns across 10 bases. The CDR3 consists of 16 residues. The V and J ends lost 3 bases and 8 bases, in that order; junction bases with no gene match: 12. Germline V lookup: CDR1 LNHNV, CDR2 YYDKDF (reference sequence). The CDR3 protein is CATSSSGTGATRGYTF. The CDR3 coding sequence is TGTGCCACCAGCAGCTCCGGGACAGGGGCCACGCGGGGCTACACCTTC.

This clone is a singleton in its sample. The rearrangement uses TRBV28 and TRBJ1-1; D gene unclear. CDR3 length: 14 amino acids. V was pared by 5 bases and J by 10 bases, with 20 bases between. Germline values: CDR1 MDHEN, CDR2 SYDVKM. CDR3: CASSPRILPRGAFF. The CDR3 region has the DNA TGTGCCAGCAGTCCCCGAATACTCCCCCGGGGAGCTTTCTTT.

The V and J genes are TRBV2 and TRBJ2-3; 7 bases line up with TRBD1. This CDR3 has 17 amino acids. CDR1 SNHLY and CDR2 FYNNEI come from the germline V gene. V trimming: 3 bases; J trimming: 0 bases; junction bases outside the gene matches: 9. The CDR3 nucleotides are TGTGCCAGCAGTGATTTTCTTCGGACAGGAAGCACAGATACGCAGTATTTT. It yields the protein CASSDFLRTGSTDTQYF.

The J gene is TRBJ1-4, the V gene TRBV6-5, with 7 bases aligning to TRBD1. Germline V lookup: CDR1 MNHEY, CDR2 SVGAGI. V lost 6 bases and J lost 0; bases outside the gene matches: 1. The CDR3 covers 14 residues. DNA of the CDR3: TGTGCCAGCAGCCAGGGGGCAACTAATGAAAAACTGTTTTTT. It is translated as CASSQGATNEKLFF.